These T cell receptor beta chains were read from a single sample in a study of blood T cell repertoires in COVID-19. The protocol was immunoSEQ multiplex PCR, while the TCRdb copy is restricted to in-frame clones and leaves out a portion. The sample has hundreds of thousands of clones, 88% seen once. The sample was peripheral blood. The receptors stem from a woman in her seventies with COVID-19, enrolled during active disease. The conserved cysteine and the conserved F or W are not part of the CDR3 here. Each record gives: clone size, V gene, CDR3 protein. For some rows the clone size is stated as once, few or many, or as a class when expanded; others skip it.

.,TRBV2,ASGRRDIQY
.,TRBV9,ASSPGQGTSPLH
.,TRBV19,ASSVTGSSYEQY
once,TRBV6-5,ASSSPAPGDDTQY
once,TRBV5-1,ASSLELQATQY
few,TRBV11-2,ASSLAAGAYNEQF
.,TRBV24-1,ATSDRPRDRSNEKLF
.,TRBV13,ASNLRGDYGYT
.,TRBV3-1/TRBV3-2,ASSQLAGTHYGYT
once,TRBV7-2,ASSSGSGGRRETQY
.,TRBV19,ASSEIAGTDGNTIY
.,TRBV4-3,ASSQDLGAGQPQH
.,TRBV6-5,ASSADSSGNTIY
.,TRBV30,AWSDPPPSRGYT
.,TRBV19,ASSILALYSNQPQH
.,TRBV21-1,ASSAGERNTEAF
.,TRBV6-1,ASSEAGAPLNEQF
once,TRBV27,ASSLGRRSTDTQY
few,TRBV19,ASSSGLAGPYEQY
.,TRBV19,ASSDRDTNNQPQH
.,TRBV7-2,ASSSGGTYGYT
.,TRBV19,ASSSLDSFNYGYT
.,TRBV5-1,ASSLAGTGDTEAF
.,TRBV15,ATSRVLTDTQY
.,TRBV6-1,ASSERVQGTYEQY
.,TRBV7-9,ASSWGTDYEQY
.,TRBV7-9,ASRSGQGEAPLH
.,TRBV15,ATSRDLAGTPFANIQY
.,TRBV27,ASSFTMTGSGYT
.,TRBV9,ASSASGTADEKLF
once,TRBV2,ASSEVQGSNQPQH
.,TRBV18,ASSPNPQAIYYGYT
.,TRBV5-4,ASRLVDRPNTEAF
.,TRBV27,ASRPPGDRGLGYGYT
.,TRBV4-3,ASSQATSGGSYEQY
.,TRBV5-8,ASSSHNQPQH
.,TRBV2,ASSEAGRGRGYT
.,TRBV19,ASSFREGRTNYGYT
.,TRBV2,ASSSGYEQY
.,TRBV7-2,ASSRGRGGGNTIY
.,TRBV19,ASSITSGGVTEAF
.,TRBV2,ASSETGISYEQY
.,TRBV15,ATSRDRGLGGNTIY
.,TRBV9,ASRRGPKTGELF
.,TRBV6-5,ASRETEAGELF
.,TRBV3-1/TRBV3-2,ASSPTWLAGSNEQF
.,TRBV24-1,ATNPGQGHTDTQY
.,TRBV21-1,ASSNGESNYGYT
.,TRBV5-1,ASSSSSYEQY
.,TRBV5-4,ASSFSGTGGETQY
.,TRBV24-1,ATSDSTGAVYEQY
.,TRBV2,ASRPRGSGSYEQY
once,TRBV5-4,ASSLPGLSYGYT
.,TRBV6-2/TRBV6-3,ASSFRDSVQRSYT
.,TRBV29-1,SVVGWASGQGASEQY
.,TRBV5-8,ASSRQNSPLH
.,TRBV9,ASSVDVSGGARDTQY
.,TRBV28,ASSYGTGGLQPQH
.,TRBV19,ASKTGISTTEKLF
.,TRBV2,ASSERRNTEAF